One and the same sample provided the 13 T cell receptor beta chains below, sequenced in a study of blood T cell repertoires in COVID-19. Only in-frame clones appear in the TCRdb table, and some are missing; sequencing was by immunoSEQ multiplex PCR. The table has about 120,000 clones, approximately 88% seen once. Sequenced input: peripheral blood. The receptor set was obtained from a woman between 65 and 79 years old with acute or convalescent COVID-19.

Comments on this clone: Within the sample, other DNA sequences also encode this same CDR3. The chain combines TRBV11-2 with TRBJ2-5; TRBD1 matches 7 bases. The CDR3 consists of 15 residues. The J segment lost 4 bases and the V segment lost 1 base, leaving 6 bases of the junction unmatched. From germline, CDR1 is SGHAT and CDR2 FQNNGV. CDR3 sequence reads: CASSLVSGGTETQYF. In DNA, the CDR3 is TGTGCCAGCAGCTTAGTGTCAGGGGGTACAGAGACCCAGTACTTC. The full variable domain, completed using reference TRBV11-2 and TRBJ2-5, is EAGVAQSPRYKIIEKRQSVAFWCNPISGHATLYWYQQILGQGPKLLIQFQNNGVVDDSQLPKDRFSAERLKGVDSTLKIQPAKLEDSAVYLCASSLVSGGTETQYFGPGTRLLVL.

The chain carries TRBV30 and TRBJ1-4; D uncertain. Trimming removed 1 base at V and 4 bases at J, with 10 bases between. CDR3 length: 14 residues. Germline V gives CDR1 GTSNPN, CDR2 SVGIG (reference sequence). The DNA of the CDR3 is TGTGCCTGGAGTGAGCGGCAGATTAATGAAAAACTGTTTTTT. This encodes CAWSERQINEKLFF.

The chain links TRBV7-2 to TRBJ2-3; tentative D call: TRBD2 (6 bases). CDR3 length: 14 residues. Germline V gene data show CDR1 as SGHTA and CDR2 as FQGNSA. Trimming pared 3 bases from V and 1 base from J, leaving 8 bases between. The CDR3 nucleotides are TGTGCCAGCAGCTTGGGACTCCGCACAGATACGCAGTATTTT. Translated: CASSLGLRTDTQYF. Variable domain in full (rest from reference TRBV7-2 and TRBJ2-3): GAGVSQSPSNKVTEKGKDVELRCDPISGHTALYWYRQSLGQGLEFLIYFQGNSAPDKSGLPSDRFSAERTGGSVSTLTIQRTQQEDSAVYLCASSLGLRTDTQYFGPGTRLTVL.

The chain combines TRBV5-1 with TRBJ2-1; 9 bases align to TRBD1. The germline gives CDR1 SGHRS, CDR2 YFSETQ. The trim removed 3 bases at V and 6 bases at J, leaving 4 bases unmatched. The CDR3 spans 14 residues. This CDR3 is CASSSQGARNEQFF. In nucleotides, the CDR3 is TGCGCCAGCAGCTCACAGGGGGCTCGCAATGAGCAGTTCTTC.

The chain uses TRBV6-5 and TRBJ1-1, with D perhaps TRBD1 (6 bases). This CDR3 is 15 amino acids long. The V and J ends lost 8 bases and 0 bases respectively, with 16 bases between them. Germline CDR1 MNHEY, CDR2 SVGAGI. The CDR3 bases are TGTGCCAGCCGGAGGGGGGGGCTAATGAACACTGAAGCTTTCTTT. Translated, it gives CASRRGGLMNTEAFF.

This chain joins TRBV4-1 and TRBJ2-1; 7 nucleotides line up with TRBD1. The V gene's germline CDR1 is MGHRA and CDR2 YSYEKL. The V gene end was trimmed by 0 bases and the J gene end by 7 bases; junction bases not matched to a gene: 0. The CDR3 consists of 13 residues. CDR3 amino acids: CASSQEQGNEQFF. The DNA for the CDR3 is TGCGCCAGCAGCCAAGAACAGGGGAATGAGCAGTTCTTC.

The V call is TRBV5-1, the J call TRBJ2-3, with a tentative D call TRBD1 (8 bases). V was trimmed by 4 bases and J by 0 bases, leaving 12 bases between them. The CDR3 has 15 amino acids. Germline V CDR1 and CDR2: SGHRS, YFSETQ. CDR3 sequence reads: CASSGGDRSTDTQYF. The CDR3 DNA is TGCGCCAGCAGCGGGGGGGACAGGAGCACAGATACGCAGTATTTT.

The genes are TRBV6-6 and TRBJ2-7; D not certain. The CDR3 length is 12 residues. Trimming took off 4 bases at V and 4 bases at J, with 8 bases between the two ends. Germline values: CDR1 MNHNY, CDR2 SVGAGI (reference sequence). CDR3 loop: CASSSQAYEQYF. The DNA of the CDR3 is TGTGCCAGCAGTTCCCAAGCGTACGAGCAGTACTTC.

The chain is built from TRBV5-6 and TRBJ2-7, with D perhaps matching TRBD2 (6 bases). Germline CDR1 is SGHDT and CDR2 is YYEEEE. The CDR3 extends over 16 amino acids. V was cut by 0 bases and J by 7 bases, with 20 bases left in between. In DNA form, the CDR3 reads TGTGCCAGCAGCTTGGGAGGGGCTAGCGCTTACGTGGAGCAGTACTTC. Protein product: CASSLGGASAYVEQYF.

The chain uses TRBV3-1 (or the pseudogene TRBV3-2) and TRBJ2-1; D possibly corresponds to TRBD2 (5 bases). Germline CDR1 and CDR2: LGHDT and YNNKEL (reference sequence). The CDR3 is made up of 16 amino acids. The ends were cut back, 1 base at V and 2 bases at J, with 12 bases in the middle. The CDR3 reads CASSQVKAETYNEQFF. Here the CDR3 DNA reads TGTGCCAGCAGCCAAGTTAAAGCGGAAACCTACAATGAGCAGTTCTTC.

The chain's CDR3 is CASSLQGASNQPQHF. The CDR3 DNA is TGTGCCAGCAGTTTACAGGGGGCTAGCAATCAGCCCCAGCATTTT. The V gene is TRBV6-5, the J gene TRBJ1-5, with TRBD1 matching 9 bases. Trimming took 4 bases from V and 0 from J; bases not matched to a gene: 1. CDR1 is MNHEY and CDR2 is SVGAGI in the germline V gene. This CDR3 has 15 amino acids.

The chain uses TRBV3-1 (or the pseudogene TRBV3-2) and TRBJ1-5, with D tentatively TRBD1 (6 bases). CDR1 and CDR2 from the germline V gene are LGHDT and YNNKEL (reference sequence). Deletions cut 4 bases from V and 7 bases from J, with 11 bases between. The CDR3 contains 13 residues. The CDR3 DNA follows: TGTGCCAGCAGCCTTAAACAGGGACAGCCCCAGCATTTT. This encodes CASSLKQGQPQHF.

The rearrangement uses TRBV3-1 (or the pseudogene TRBV3-2) and TRBJ2-3; D gene uncertain. Per the germline V gene, CDR1 is LGHDT and CDR2 is YNNKEL (reference sequence). Deletions cut 1 base from V and 6 bases from J, with 8 bases between. The CDR3 spans 13 residues. The DNA of the CDR3 is TGTGCCAGCAGCCAAGGAGGCCCGGATACGCAGTATTTT. It yields the protein CASSQGGPDTQYF.